This TCR beta chain was sequenced during a study of cytomegalovirus exposure and HLA in healthy donors (dated by TCRdb to 2015 to 2018). Study-level background: According to an earlier analysis of 587 of the donors, 150 million to 200 million T cells yielded 90 million to 140 million unique TCR beta sequences and approximately 300 Gb of sequence data. A separate validation cohort of roughly 110 different subjects was used in addition to the 666-subject first cohort. Typing coverage differed by locus: A, B, C, DRB1 and DQB1 were typed in roughly 629-630 donors, DQA1 in approximately 520, DPA1 in around 610, and DPB1 in around 490. The study aimed to test whether signatures of past pathogen exposure could be identified by cataloging public T cell receptors. Genome-wide SNP genotypes for about 65% of the 666 donors were used in a later genetic analysis, which treated that subset as a discovery cohort. Using immunosequencing, the study profiled T cell repertoires from 666 subjects and related those repertoires to cytomegalovirus serostatus. About 5 DR-DQ haplotypes were handled as single units for association and clustering, since linkage in the cohort was strong. Among roughly 400 genotyped donors of the cohort, an average of approximately 200,000 unique TCR beta nucleotide sequences was sequenced per donor, of which 15% to 20% were non-productive. An early release covering around 630 HLA-typed donors comprised about 300 gigabases of sequencing data and around 80 million unique TCR sequences. Class I and class II HLA loci were covered by the typing at four-digit resolution. Rather than using new phenotypic data, the later analysis identified candidate immune exposures from TCR beta sequences and from how often those sequences occurred across donors. The genetic ancestry cluster associated with self-reported Caucasian donors included 65% to 90% of the roughly 410 genotyped donors. Donor age, sex, ethnicity and CMV serostatus were collected together with the repertoire data. A later analysis re-examined previously published TCR beta repertoires from just over 650 donors and added high-resolution HLA genotyping to investigate patterns of TCR occurrence. To predict cytomegalovirus infection status, the study brought together high-throughput TCR immunosequencing, statistical association of individual TCRs with disease status, and machine learning. All discovery cohort repertoires had been generated using a single sequencing platform. An earlier analysis of some 600 of the donors applied high-throughput TCR beta sequencing to assess whether each TCR beta V gene segment acted as functional or pseudogenic.

The CDR3 runs 15 residues from the cysteine to the phenylalanine. Only CDR3 DNA is held: 45 bases, read in frame from base 1. V and J are truncated by 6 bases and 5 bases respectively, leaving an intervening sequence of 17 bases. CDR1 and CDR2, looked up from the germline V gene, are MDHEN and SYDVKM. The library was produced with the immunoSEQ multiplex PCR assay. For the multiplex PCR, a mixture combining 60 forward primers for TCR Vbeta segments and 13 reverse primers for TCR Jbeta segments was used. The CDR3 region of rearranged TCR beta genes was amplified from genomic DNA by a multiplex PCR assay. Amplified TCR beta libraries were sequenced as 87-base-pair reads on the Illumina HiSeq System. The paper's data handling went like this. A later analysis counted tens of millions of unique TCR beta chains across the approximately 700 repertoires, and around 9.9 million of these chains were shared by at least two donors. Raw reads were error-corrected and collapsed into unique sequences with a nearest-neighbor algorithm that merged closely related sequences to remove PCR and sequencing errors. To assign V, D and J gene segments, CDR3 sequences were aligned to IMGT reference sequences. Each retained sequence needed at least a six-nucleotide match to both a V gene segment and a J gene segment. A rearrangement counted as productive if the CDR3 had no stop codons and remained in frame with V and J, and every other rearrangement counted as non-productive. CDR3 was defined according to IMGT convention as the region running from the second conserved V-encoded cysteine to the conserved J-encoded phenylalanine. Sequences without an unambiguous match to a single V gene segment were excluded from the earlier analysis of several hundred of the donors. An earlier analysis of almost 600 of the donors classified V segments as functional when productive rearrangements were above 56.7% and as segregating when the standard deviation between donors was above 5%. A statistical classification framework was built for diagnosing cytomegalovirus status from the catalog of TCR beta chain sequences. A later analysis assigned V and J genes by comparing TCR nucleotide sequences with IMGT/GENE-DB human TR gene sequences. The TCRdist pipeline was used in a later analysis to assign CDR3 sequences and most-parsimonious VDJ recombination scenarios. In a later analysis, each TCR beta chain was defined by its CDR3 amino acid sequence together with its V-gene family, and reads without a unique V-gene family were excluded. As a way to deal with suspected cross-contamination and a sequencing artifact, a later analysis dropped under 600 nucleotide sequences that were highly shared and had low generation probability. In a later analysis, a clonal expansion index was calculated for each public chain from normalized within-repertoire ranks of inferred template counts. In a later analysis, generation probabilities were computed with a VDJ recombination model fitted to out-of-frame rearrangements, and the resulting probabilities were checked against IGoR. In a later analysis, TCR-TCR, TCR-HLA and TCR-CMV co-occurrence was scored with hypergeometric tests, and a repertoire-size bias correction was applied to TCR pairs. To estimate false discovery rates, a later analysis permuted the HLA or CMV assignments 20 times. In a later analysis, co-occurring TCRs were grouped using DBSCAN, and TCRdist sequence similarity was added for clustering within HLA-allele-positive subsets. For co-occurrence clustering, repertoires with fewer than 30,000 or more than 120,000 public chains were excluded, along with 5 or 6 repertoires with anomalous nucleotide sharing. In TCRdb, the immuneACCESS table is reduced to in-frame sequences with V and J assigned. These tables do not hold every clone; where another copy was compared, an unresolved V gene accounts for under half, and the others remain unexplained. For V, J and clone size, that table is used; D and trimming come from the DNA. The table for this sample lists 100,000 to 150,000 clones; around three quarters of them were counted only once. 1% of the sample rests with the top ten.

Concerning this clone: Its antigen is currently not known. The sample holds no much larger clone one base away, and base qualities are not on file.

The paper's findings and limits, for the study overall: An association between a missense DCLRE1C variant and V-gene and J-gene trimming of TCR beta chains was found in a later genetic analysis and replicated in an independent cohort. The study gave a list of 150 to 200 TCR beta chains associated with cytomegalovirus. Some IMGT-functional V segments, including TRBV6-2 and TRBV6-3, could not be told apart with the 87-base-pair reads, so those segments were excluded. Cytomegalovirus status was reported to be diagnosed by the classifier with high specificity and sensitivity in both the original and validation cohorts. Roughly uniform sequencing depth across donors was assumed in presence/absence analyses, although this assumption may not hold. Correlated functional status among segregating V segments might be attributable to linkage disequilibrium, but an unknown experimental factor could not be ruled out. A later analysis found that HLA-associated TCR beta chains were more clonally expanded and had lower generation probabilities than equally common non-associated chains. Compared with the roughly 700-donor mean, donors in an Asian-associated ancestry cluster had fewer N-insertions in productive TCRs, according to a later genetic analysis. In a later analysis, most CMV-associated TCR beta chains were found to appear HLA-restricted, with HLA associations seemingly driven largely by CMV exposure. A cluster of highly shared sequence variants was judged likely to represent a technical artifact of the sequencing pipeline. A further reported finding was that TCR beta sequences accurately predicted the HLA-A and HLA-B alleles for most subjects in the first cohort. This cohort had only TCR beta chains sequenced, and the lack of alpha or paired-chain data limited which features could be detected. Strong co-occurrence of HLA alleles, especially DR and DQ, made assigning TCR associations to individual alleles difficult. Across donors, most TCR sequences were observed very rarely, whereas some public TCRs were present in many individuals. Because HLA typing was unavailable for some donors at each locus, only the typed subset was used in association tests. The authors suggested that the approach could potentially be extended to other disease states and immunological phenotypes. For the cohort, immune exposure information was limited to CMV serostatus. Three of the identified cytomegalovirus-associated TCR beta chains were confirmed in vitro to be specific for cytomegalovirus antigens. In an earlier analysis of a few hundred of the donors, most TCR beta V segments were observed in productive rearrangements about 90% or about 30% of the time, broadly matching IMGT annotations. Because counts were too low, seventeen rarely observed V segments, including chromosome 9 orphons, were left out of the earlier analysis of approximately 580 of the donors. In a later analysis, the rate of TCR association differed among HLA loci, with DRB1 alleles having the most associated TCRs and HLA-C alleles having the fewest. In a later analysis, around 15,000 TCR beta sequences were associated with specific HLA alleles at a false discovery rate of 0.05. Several of the top co-occurrence clusters appeared to be linked to parvovirus B19, influenza, CMV and Epstein-Barr virus, according to a later analysis.

The cohort comprised some 730 healthy bone marrow donors. Cohort members were all nominally healthy when sampled, although unrecorded immune exposures were likely present. The donor was CMV seronegative and belonged to the group of around 400 seronegative cohort members. Each donor provided a peripheral blood sample, and peripheral blood mononuclear cells were used for TCR beta sequencing. Genomic DNA extraction from the blood cell samples was performed with the Qiagen DNeasy Blood Extraction Kit. The sample was PBMCs. The chain is encoded by TRBV28 joined to TRBJ2-1; a weak D assignment points to TRBD2 (7 bases agree). The clonotype was recovered from a man aged 35-49 years in good health and CMV-seronegative. The DNA is as follows: TGTGCCAGCAGCCCCGGGGGGCTAGCGAACAATGAGCAGTTCTTC. It translates to CASSPGGLANNEQFF.